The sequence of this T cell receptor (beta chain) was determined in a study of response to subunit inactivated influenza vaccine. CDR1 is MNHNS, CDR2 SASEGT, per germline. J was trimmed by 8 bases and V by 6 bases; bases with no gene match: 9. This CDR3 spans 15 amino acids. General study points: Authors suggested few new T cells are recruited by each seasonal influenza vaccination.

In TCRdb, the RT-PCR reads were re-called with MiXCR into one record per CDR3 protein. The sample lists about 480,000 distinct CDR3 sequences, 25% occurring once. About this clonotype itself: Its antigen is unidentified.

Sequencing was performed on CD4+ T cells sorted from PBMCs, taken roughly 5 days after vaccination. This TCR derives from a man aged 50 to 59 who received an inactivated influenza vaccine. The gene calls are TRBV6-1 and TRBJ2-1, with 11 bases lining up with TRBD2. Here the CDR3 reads CASSETSGVGDEQFF. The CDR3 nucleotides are TGTGCCAGCAGCGAGACTAGCGGGGTCGGGGATGAGCAGTTCTTC.